Listed below are T cell receptor beta chains from one sample, sequenced in a study of OX40 agonist ivuxolimab in advanced cancers. This table comes from immunoSEQ multiplex PCR, and its TCRdb copy is limited to in-frame clones, with some not included. The sample lists tens of thousands of clones, around 89% occurring once. The input for sequencing was CD4+ or CD8+ T cells sorted from blood, taken in a trial of the OX40 agonist ivuxolimab. The origin of the receptors is an adult with an advanced solid tumor such as melanoma, head and neck, liver or kidney cancer. Each CDR3 is given with its conserved first and last residue. Fields, in order: J gene, clone size, D gene, V gene, CDR3 protein, CDR3 DNA. A D gene is named only where the DNA matches it firmly. Size is omitted from some rows. Given values are once, few, many or a class for expanded clones.

TRBJ1-3 | once | - | TRBV6-5 | CASSYVSGNTIYF | TGTGCCAGCAGTTACGTTTCTGGAAACACCATATATTTT
TRBJ2-7 | - | TRBD2 | TRBV6-1 | CASTSGTADREQYF | TGTGCCAGCACCAGCGGGACGGCCGATCGAGAGCAGTACTTC
TRBJ2-7 | - | TRBD1 | TRBV7-9 | CASSPRDRVSYEQYF | TGTGCCAGCAGCCCCCGGGACAGGGTATCCTACGAGCAGTACTTC
TRBJ2-1 | - | - | TRBV5-1 | CASSFQLVGADYNEQFF | TGCGCCAGCAGCTTCCAACTAGTGGGGGCCGACTACAATGAGCAGTTCTTC
TRBJ2-5 | - | - | TRBV7-8 | CASSDVLQTYQETQYF | TGTGCCAGCAGCGATGTTCTACAGACGTACCAAGAGACCCAGTACTTC
TRBJ2-5 | - | - | TRBV9 | CASSGTLAGQQETQYF | TGTGCCAGCAGCGGGACCTTGGCCGGACAGCAAGAGACCCAGTACTTC
TRBJ2-2 | - | - | TRBV25-1 | CASSEGGTGELFF | TGTGCCAGCAGTGAAGGGGGGACCGGGGAGCTGTTTTTT
TRBJ1-2 | once | - | TRBV29-1 | CSVENQGGYGYTF | TGCAGCGTTGAAAACCAAGGGGGCTATGGCTACACCTTC
TRBJ1-1 | - | - | TRBV27 | CASSLNRQNTEAFF | TGTGCCAGCAGTTTAAACAGACAGAACACTGAAGCTTTCTTT
TRBJ2-3 | - | - | TRBV19 | CASSIQGTTDTQYF | TGTGCCAGTAGTATCCAGGGGACGACAGATACGCAGTATTTT
TRBJ1-2 | - | TRBD1 | TRBV7-8 | CASSFVAGGDYGYTF | TGTGCCAGCAGCTTCGTTGCAGGGGGTGACTATGGCTACACCTTC
TRBJ1-3 | - | TRBD1 | TRBV28 | CASSNGQGPHSGNTIYF | TGTGCCAGCAGCAATGGACAGGGGCCACACTCTGGAAACACCATATATTTT
TRBJ2-7 | - | - | TRBV6-1 | CASSEWPQDVSYEQYF | TGTGCCAGCAGTGAATGGCCCCAAGACGTGTCCTACGAGCAGTACTTC
TRBJ2-1 | - | - | TRBV5-1 | CASTRTGSYNEQFF | TGCGCCAGCACCAGGACCGGCTCCTACAATGAGCAGTTCTTC
TRBJ1-1 | - | TRBD1 | TRBV6-5 | CASSYGTGGRNTEAFF | TGTGCCAGCAGTTATGGGACAGGGGGCCGGAACACTGAAGCTTTCTTT
TRBJ2-5 | - | - | TRBV18 | CASSPWESETQYF | TGTGCCAGCTCACCTTGGGAGTCGGAGACCCAGTACTTC
TRBJ1-2 | once | - | TRBV6-1 | CASRRRTENYGYTF | TGTGCCAGCAGGCGTCGGACAGAAAACTATGGCTACACCTTC
TRBJ1-4 | - | - | TRBV2 | CASSVGRNEKLFF | TGTGCCAGCAGTGTTGGTCGTAATGAAAAACTGTTTTTT
TRBJ2-7 | - | - | TRBV6-5 | CASSGYVSYEQYF | TGTGCCAGCAGTGGTTATGTCTCCTACGAGCAGTACTTC
TRBJ2-5 | few | - | TRBV10-3 | CAISDGQRETQYF | TGTGCCATCAGTGATGGACAGAGGGAGACCCAGTACTTC
TRBJ2-5 | - | - | TRBV7-7 | CASSLPGQQETQYF | TGTGCTAGCAGCTTACCAGGGCAGCAAGAGACCCAGTACTTC
TRBJ1-2 | - | - | TRBV29-1 | CSGGGGDYGYTF | TGCAGCGGAGGGGGGGGTGACTATGGCTACACCTTC
TRBJ1-2 | - | - | TRBV5-1 | CASSLDGQTTNYGYTF | TGCGCCAGCAGCTTGGACGGGCAAACCACTAACTATGGCTACACCTTC
TRBJ1-3 | - | TRBD1 | TRBV9 | CASSIGDSSGNTIYF | TGTGCCAGCAGCATAGGGGACAGCTCTGGAAACACCATATATTTT
TRBJ2-1 | - | - | TRBV5-4 | CASSRFAFGNEQFF | TGTGCCAGCAGCCGCTTTGCATTTGGGAATGAGCAGTTCTTC